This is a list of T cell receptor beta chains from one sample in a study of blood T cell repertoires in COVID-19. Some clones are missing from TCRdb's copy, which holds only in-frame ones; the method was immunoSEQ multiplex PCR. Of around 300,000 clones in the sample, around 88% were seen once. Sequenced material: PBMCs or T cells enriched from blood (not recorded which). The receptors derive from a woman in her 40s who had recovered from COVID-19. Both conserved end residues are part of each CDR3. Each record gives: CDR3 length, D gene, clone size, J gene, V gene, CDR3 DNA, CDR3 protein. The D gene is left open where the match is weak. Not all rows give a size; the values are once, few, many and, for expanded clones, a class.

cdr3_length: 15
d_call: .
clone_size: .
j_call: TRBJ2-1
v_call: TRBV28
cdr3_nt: TGTGCCAGCAGTTATATCGTCGGGGGGCACAATGAGCAGTTCTTC
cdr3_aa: CASSYIVGGHNEQFF

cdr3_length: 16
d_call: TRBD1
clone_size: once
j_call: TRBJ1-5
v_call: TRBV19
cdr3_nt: TGTGCCAGTAGTAACCGGGACAGGGGCTTGACTCAGCCCCAGCATTTT
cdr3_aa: CASSNRDRGLTQPQHF

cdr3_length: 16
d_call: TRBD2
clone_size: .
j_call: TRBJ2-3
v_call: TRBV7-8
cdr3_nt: TGTGCCAGCAGCCTTCTAGCGGGCTCTAGCACAGATACGCAGTATTTT
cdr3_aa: CASSLLAGSSTDTQYF

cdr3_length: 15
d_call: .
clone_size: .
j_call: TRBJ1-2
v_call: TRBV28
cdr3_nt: TGTGCCAGCAGGGACGGCGCGAGGGTTCAAGGTGGCTACACCTTC
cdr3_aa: CASRDGARVQGGYTF

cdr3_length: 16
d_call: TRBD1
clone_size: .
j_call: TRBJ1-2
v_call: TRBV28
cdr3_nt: TGTGCCAGCAGTATACTACCGGGACAGAGCAACTATGGCTACACCTTC
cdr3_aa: CASSILPGQSNYGYTF

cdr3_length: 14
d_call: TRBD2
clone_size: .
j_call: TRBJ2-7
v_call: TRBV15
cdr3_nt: TGTGCCACCTCCCCGGGGGGAGGGCCTTACGAGCAGTACTTC
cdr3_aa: CATSPGGGPYEQYF

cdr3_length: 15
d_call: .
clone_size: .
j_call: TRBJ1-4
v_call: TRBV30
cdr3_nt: TGTGCCTGGAGTTACGGGGTCGGGGCTAATGAAAAACTGTTTTTT
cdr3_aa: CAWSYGVGANEKLFF

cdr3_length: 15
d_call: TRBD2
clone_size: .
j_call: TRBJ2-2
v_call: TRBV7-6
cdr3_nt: TGTGCCAGCAGCCCCGGGAGGGCAAACACCGGGGAGCTGTTTTTT
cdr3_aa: CASSPGRANTGELFF

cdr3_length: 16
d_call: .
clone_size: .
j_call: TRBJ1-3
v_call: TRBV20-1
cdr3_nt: TGCAGTGCTAGTAGCCCGGCGGGGAAGGGTGGAAACACCATATATTTT
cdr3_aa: CSASSPAGKGGNTIYF

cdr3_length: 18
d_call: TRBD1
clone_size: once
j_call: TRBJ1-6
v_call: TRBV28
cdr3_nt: TGTGCCAGCAGCCTCCGGACAGGGCTTAGCTCCTATAATTCACCCCTCCACTTT
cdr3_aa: CASSLRTGLSSYNSPLHF

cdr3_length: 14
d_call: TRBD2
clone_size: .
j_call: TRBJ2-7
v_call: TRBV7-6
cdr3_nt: TGTGCCAGCAGCACCCAGCCTAGCGGGATCGAGCAGTACTTC
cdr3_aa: CASSTQPSGIEQYF

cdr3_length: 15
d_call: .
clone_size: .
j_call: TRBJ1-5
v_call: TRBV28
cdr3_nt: TGTGCCAGCAGTTTAGGTAGGGGCCGAAATCAGCCCCAGCATTTT
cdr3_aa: CASSLGRGRNQPQHF

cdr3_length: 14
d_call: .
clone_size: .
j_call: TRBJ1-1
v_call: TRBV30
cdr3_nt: TGTGCCTTCGGGCAGGGGAGCTTGTACACTGAAGCTTTCTTT
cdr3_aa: CAFGQGSLYTEAFF

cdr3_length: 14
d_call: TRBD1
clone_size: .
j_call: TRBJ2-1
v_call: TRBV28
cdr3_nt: TGTGCCAGCAGCTGGACAGGGGGCTTAAATGAGCAGTTCTTC
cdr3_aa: CASSWTGGLNEQFF

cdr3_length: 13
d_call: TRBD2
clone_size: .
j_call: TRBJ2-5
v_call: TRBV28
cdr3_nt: TGTGCCAGCGCGGCGGGGGGGAGAGAGACCCAGTACTTC
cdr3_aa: CASAAGGRETQYF

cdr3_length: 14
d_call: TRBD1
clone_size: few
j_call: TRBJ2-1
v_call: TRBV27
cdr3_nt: TGTGCCAGCAGTCCCGGGACAGGGAGGGGTGCGCAGTTCTTC
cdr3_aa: CASSPGTGRGAQFF

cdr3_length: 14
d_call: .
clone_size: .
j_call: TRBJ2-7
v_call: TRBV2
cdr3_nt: TGTGCCAGCAAAGTCGGACTGTCAGCGTACGAGCAGTACTTC
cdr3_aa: CASKVGLSAYEQYF

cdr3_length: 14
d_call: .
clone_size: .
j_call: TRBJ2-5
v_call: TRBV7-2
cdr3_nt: TGTGCCAGCAGCTTCAGGGGATTCCTAGAGACCCAGTACTTC
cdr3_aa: CASSFRGFLETQYF

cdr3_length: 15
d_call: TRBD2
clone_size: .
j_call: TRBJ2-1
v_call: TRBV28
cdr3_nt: TGTGCCAGCAGTTTAGCCAGACTAGCGGGAGTAGCTCTGTTCTTC
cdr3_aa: CASSLARLAGVALFF

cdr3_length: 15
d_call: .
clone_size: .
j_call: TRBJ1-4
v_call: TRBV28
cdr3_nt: TGTGCCAGCGGCTTAAGGACAGTAGATAATGAAAAACTGTTTTTT
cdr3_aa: CASGLRTVDNEKLFF

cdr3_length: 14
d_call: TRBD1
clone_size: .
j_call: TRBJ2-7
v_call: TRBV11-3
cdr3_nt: TGTGCCAGCAGCTTGGGACAGGGACGGTACGAGCAGTACTTC
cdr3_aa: CASSLGQGRYEQYF

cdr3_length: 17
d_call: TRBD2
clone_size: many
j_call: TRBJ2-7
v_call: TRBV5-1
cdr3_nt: TGCGCCAGCAGAAGAACTCCCGGGACTAGCGGCTCCTACGAGCAGTACTTC
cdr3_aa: CASRRTPGTSGSYEQYF

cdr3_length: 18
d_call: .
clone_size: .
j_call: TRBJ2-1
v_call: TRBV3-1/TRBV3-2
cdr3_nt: TGTGCCAGCAGACTCCTACATCGACGGAGACTAGTCTACAATGAGCAGTTCTTC
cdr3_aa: CASRLLHRRRLVYNEQFF

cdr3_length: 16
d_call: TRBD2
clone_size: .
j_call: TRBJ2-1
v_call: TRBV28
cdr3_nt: TGTGCCAGCAGTTTAACTAGCGGGAGAATGTTGAATGAGCAGTTCTTC
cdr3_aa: CASSLTSGRMLNEQFF

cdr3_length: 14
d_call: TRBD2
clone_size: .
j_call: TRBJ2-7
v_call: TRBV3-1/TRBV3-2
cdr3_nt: TGTGCCAGCAGCCAAGTGGGGGGGTGGGACGAGCAGTACTTC
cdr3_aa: CASSQVGGWDEQYF

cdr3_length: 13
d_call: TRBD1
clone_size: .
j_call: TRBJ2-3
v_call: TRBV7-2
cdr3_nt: TGTGCCAGCAGCTTGGGACAGGCAGATACGCAGTATTTT
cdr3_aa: CASSLGQADTQYF

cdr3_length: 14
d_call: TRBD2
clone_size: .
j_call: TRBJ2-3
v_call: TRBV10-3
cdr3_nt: TGTGCCACCAATCCGGCGGGAGGGGCAGATACGCAGTATTTT
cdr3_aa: CATNPAGGADTQYF

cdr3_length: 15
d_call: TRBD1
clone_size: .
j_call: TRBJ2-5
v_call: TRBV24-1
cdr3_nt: TGTGCCACCAGTGATGGGACAGGGTGGCAAGAGACCCAGTACTTC
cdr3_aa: CATSDGTGWQETQYF

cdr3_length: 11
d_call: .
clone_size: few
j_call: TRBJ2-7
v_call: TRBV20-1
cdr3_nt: TGCAGTGCTAGCCGAGACTTCGAGCAGTACTTC
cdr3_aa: CSASRDFEQYF

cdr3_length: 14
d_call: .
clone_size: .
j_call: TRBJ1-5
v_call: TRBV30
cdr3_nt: TGTGCCTGGAGTGCGCAACTCCTCAATCAGCCCCAGCATTTT
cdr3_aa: CAWSAQLLNQPQHF

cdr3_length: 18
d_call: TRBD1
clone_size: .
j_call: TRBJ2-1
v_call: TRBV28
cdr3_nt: TGTGCCAGCAGATCCGGGACAGGGGGCTTAGCTGTCTACAATGAGCAGTTCTTC
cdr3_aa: CASRSGTGGLAVYNEQFF

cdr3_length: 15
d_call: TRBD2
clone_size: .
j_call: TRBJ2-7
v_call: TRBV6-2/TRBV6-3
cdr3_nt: TGTGCCAGCAGTTCTGTAGCGGGGGAGCGGGACGAGCAGTACTTC
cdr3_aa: CASSSVAGERDEQYF

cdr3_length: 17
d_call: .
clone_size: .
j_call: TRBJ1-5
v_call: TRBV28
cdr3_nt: TGTGCCAGCAGTTTCGAGGGTCTCCTATATAGCAATCAGCCCCAGCATTTT
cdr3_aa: CASSFEGLLYSNQPQHF

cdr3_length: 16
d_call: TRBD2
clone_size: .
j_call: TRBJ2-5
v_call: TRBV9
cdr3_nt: TGTGCCAGCAGCGTAGCCGGGACTAGCGTTGGAGAGACCCAGTACTTC
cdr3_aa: CASSVAGTSVGETQYF

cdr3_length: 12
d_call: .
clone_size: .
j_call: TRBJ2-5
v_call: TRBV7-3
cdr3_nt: TGTGCCAGCAGTGACCCCGGGGAGACCCAGTACTTC
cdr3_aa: CASSDPGETQYF

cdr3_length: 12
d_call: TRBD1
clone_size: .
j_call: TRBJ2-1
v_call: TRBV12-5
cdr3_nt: TGTGCTAGCGGACAGGGATGGAATGAGCAGTTCTTC
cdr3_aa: CASGQGWNEQFF

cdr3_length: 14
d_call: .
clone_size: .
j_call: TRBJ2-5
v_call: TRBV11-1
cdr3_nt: TGTGCCAGCAGCCCACGGACAGACTTAGAGACCCAGTACTTC
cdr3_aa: CASSPRTDLETQYF

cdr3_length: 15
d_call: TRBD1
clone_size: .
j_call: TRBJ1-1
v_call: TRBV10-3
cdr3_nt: TGTGCCACCTTAGGGGACAGGGGATTGGACACTGAAGCTTTCTTT
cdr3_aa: CATLGDRGLDTEAFF

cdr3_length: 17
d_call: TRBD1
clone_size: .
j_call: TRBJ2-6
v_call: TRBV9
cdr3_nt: TGTGCCAGCAGCGTGGACAGGGGGAACTCTGGGGCCAACGTCCTGACTTTC
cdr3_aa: CASSVDRGNSGANVLTF

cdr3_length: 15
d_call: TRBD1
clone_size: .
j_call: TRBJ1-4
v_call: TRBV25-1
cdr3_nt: TGTGCCAGCAGTGAAAACAGGGGTCATGGTGAAAAACTGTTTTTT
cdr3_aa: CASSENRGHGEKLFF

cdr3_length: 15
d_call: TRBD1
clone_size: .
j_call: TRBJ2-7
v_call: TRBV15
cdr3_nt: TGTGCCACCAGCAGTTACCGGGACAGGTGGGCCGAGCAGTACTTC
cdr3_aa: CATSSYRDRWAEQYF

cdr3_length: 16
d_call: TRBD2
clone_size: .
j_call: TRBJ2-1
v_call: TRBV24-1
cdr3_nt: TGTGCCACCAGTGATTTAATGGCGGGAGGAAGGAATGAGCAGTTCTTC
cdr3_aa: CATSDLMAGGRNEQFF

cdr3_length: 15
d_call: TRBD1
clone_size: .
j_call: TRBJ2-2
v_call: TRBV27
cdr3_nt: TGTGCCAGCAGTGCGACAGGGGTGGGCACCGGGGAGCTGTTTTTT
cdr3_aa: CASSATGVGTGELFF

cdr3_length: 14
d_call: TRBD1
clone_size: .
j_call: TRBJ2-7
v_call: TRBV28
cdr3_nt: TGTGCCAGCAGGAGACAGGGTTACTCCTACGAGCAGTACTTC
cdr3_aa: CASRRQGYSYEQYF

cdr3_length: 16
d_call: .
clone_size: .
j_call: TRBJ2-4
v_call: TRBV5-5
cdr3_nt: TGTGCCAGTACAGGGCCGGGTGGGGTGACCAAAAACATTCAGTACTTC
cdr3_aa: CASTGPGGVTKNIQYF

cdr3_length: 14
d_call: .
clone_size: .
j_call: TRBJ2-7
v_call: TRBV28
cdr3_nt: TGTGCCAGCAGTTCCCCCCACAGGGACTACGAGCAGTACTTC
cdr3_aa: CASSSPHRDYEQYF

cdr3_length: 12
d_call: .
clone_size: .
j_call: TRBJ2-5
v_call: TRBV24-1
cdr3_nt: TGTGCCACCAGTGACGAGGCGGAGACCCAGTACTTC
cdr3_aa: CATSDEAETQYF

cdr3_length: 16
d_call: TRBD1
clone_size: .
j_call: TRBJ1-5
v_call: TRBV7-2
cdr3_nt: TGTGCCAGCAGCTTTCAGGGGGCGAGAAGCAATCAGCCCCAGCATTTT
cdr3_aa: CASSFQGARSNQPQHF

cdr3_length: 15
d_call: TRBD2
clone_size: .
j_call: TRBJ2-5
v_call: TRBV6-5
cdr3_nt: TGTGCCAGCAGTTTGACTAGCGGGAGGGTGGAGACCCAGTACTTC
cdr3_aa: CASSLTSGRVETQYF

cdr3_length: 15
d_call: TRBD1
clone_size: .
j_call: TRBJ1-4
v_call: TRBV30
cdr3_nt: TGTGCCTGTCTGACAGGGGGTGCAACTAATGAAAAACTGTTTTTT
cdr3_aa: CACLTGGATNEKLFF